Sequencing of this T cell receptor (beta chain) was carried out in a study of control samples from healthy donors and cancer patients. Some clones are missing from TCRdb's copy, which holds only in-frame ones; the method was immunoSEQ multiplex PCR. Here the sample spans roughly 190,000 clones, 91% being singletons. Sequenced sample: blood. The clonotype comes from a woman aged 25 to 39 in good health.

The CDR3 loop is CASSSVGGHTEAFF. CDR3 nucleotide sequence: TGTGCCAGCAGTTCGGTAGGGGGCCACACTGAAGCTTTCTTT. This rearrangement joins TRBV27 to TRBJ1-1; 7 bases align to TRBD1. The CDR3 consists of 14 residues. V lost 4 bases and J lost 3; bases outside the gene matches: 5. CDR1 and CDR2 (germline): MNHEY, SMNVEV (reference sequence).